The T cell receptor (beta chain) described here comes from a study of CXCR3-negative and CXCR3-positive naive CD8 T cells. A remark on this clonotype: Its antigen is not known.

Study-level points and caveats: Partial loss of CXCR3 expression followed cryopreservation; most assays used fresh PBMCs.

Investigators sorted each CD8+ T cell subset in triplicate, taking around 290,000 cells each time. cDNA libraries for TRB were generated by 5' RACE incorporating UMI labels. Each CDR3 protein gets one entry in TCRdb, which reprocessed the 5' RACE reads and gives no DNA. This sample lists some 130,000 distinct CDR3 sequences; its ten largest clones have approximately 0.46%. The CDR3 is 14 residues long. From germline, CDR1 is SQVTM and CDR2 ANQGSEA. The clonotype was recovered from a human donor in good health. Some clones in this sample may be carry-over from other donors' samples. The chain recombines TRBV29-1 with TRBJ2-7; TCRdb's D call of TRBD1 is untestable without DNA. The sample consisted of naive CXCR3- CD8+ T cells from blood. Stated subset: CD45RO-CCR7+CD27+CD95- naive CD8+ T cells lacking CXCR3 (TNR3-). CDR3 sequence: CSVGNRGVPREQYF.